This T cell receptor beta chain was sequenced in a study of blood T cell repertoires in COVID-19. The cohort comprised adults aged 18 to 89 years residing in some 24 US areas. In assigning cohorts, the study relied on participant-reported clinical history. Among Cohort 3 donors, those recovered had two negative PCRs, clearance, or symptom resolution. V was cut by 4 bases and J by 0 bases, with 18 bases left in between. The CDR3 sequence is 17 residues long. Looked up from germline, CDR1 is LNHDA and CDR2 is SQIVND (reference sequence). TCRdb's table, derived via immunoSEQ multiplex PCR, lists solely in-frame clones and lacks some. The sample records hundreds of thousands of clones, roughly nine tenths being singletons.

This receptor was obtained from a woman aged 25 to 39 who had recovered from COVID-19. This chain links TRBV19 with TRBJ1-1, with D maybe TRBD1 (5 bases). Sample: PBMCs or T cells enriched from blood (not recorded which). CDR3: CASSTPRDSFMNTEAFF. The CDR3 DNA reads as TGTGCCAGTAGTACCCCCCGGGACTCATTTATGAACACTGAAGCTTTCTTT.